The 7 T cell receptor beta chains below all came from one sample that was sequenced in a study of blood T cell repertoires in COVID-19. Profiling relied on immunoSEQ multiplex PCR, and the TCRdb table lists in-frame clones only, not all of them. The table shows approximately 97,000 clones, with 86% occurring only once. Sequencing was performed on peripheral blood. These receptors came from a woman aged 80 or over with acute or convalescent COVID-19.

The chain uses TRBV5-1 and TRBJ1-1; TRBD1 aligns across 8 bases. This CDR3 is 18 amino acids long. Germline CDR1 SGHRS, CDR2 YFSETQ. Trimming at V came to 0 bases and at J to 0 bases, leaving 10 bases not matched to a gene. CDR3 bases: TGCGCCAGCAGCTTGGAGGCAGGGGGCCTGCTAATGAACACTGAAGCTTTCTTT. This codes for CASSLEAGGLLMNTEAFF.

The V call is TRBV2, the J call TRBJ2-2, with a tentative D call TRBD1 (5 bases). Germline CDR1 SNHLY, CDR2 FYNNEI. The length of the CDR3 is 15 residues. V lost 3 bases and J lost 3, with 11 bases in between. The CDR3 DNA sequence: TGTGCCAGCAGTGAGACAGACAGTTACACCGGGGAGCTGTTTTTT. Its translation is CASSETDSYTGELFF.

V and J are TRBV18 and TRBJ2-7, with TRBD1 identical over 8 bases. The length of the CDR3 is 14 residues. Germline CDR1 KGHSH, CDR2 LQKENI. V shed 4 bases and J 4 bases; nucleotides not matched to a gene: 6. The DNA for the CDR3 is TGTGCCAGCTCACAACTCCAGGGGGCTTACGAGCAGTACTTC. Translation: CASSQLQGAYEQYF. Full variable domain (missing parts from reference TRBV18 and TRBJ2-7): NAGVMQNPRHLVRRRGQEARLRCSPMKGHSHVYWYRQLPEEGLKFMVYLQKENIIDESGMPKERFSAEFPKEGPSILRIQQVVRGDSAAYFCASSQLQGAYEQYFGPGTRLTVT.

This chain connects TRBV18 to TRBJ2-5, with a possible D match to TRBD1 (7 bases). V shed 8 bases and J shed 2 bases, with 18 bases lying between them. Germline V gives CDR1 KGHSH, CDR2 LQKENI. This CDR3 has 15 amino acids. In DNA form, the CDR3 reads TGTGCCAGCACTCGGAGGAGGGGGCAACAAGAGACCCAGTACTTC. Protein: CASTRRRGQQETQYF.

This chain's CDR3 is CASSLGGGGETQYF. Written as DNA, the CDR3 is TGTGCCAGCAGCTTAGGAGGGGGCGGAGAGACCCAGTACTTC. The J gene is TRBJ2-5, the V gene TRBV11-3; 7 bases line up with TRBD1. V shed 1 base and J 4 bases; nucleotides not matched to a gene: 3. Germline values: CDR1 SGHNT, CDR2 YENEEA. This CDR3 has 14 amino acids.

The chain employs TRBV24-1 and TRBJ1-4; 9 nucleotides align to TRBD1. Trimming took 4 bases from V and 5 from J; bases not matched to a gene: 4. The CDR3 runs to 15 residues. The germline V gene has CDR1 KGHDR and CDR2 SFDVKD. The CDR3 DNA sequence: TGTGCCACCAGTGAATCCGGGACAGGGAATGAAAAACTGTTTTTT. It translates to CATSESGTGNEKLFF.

The CDR3 region is CAIRPTGGEQYF. The DNA of the CDR3 is TGTGCCATCAGGCCCACGGGGGGCGAGCAGTACTTC. The chain links TRBV10-3 to TRBJ2-7; the match to TRBD2 covers 7 bases. Germline trimming cut 6 bases from V and 6 bases from J; bases unmatched to any gene: 5. From germline, CDR1 is ENHRY and CDR2 SYGVKD. The CDR3 consists of 12 residues.